This T cell receptor beta chain was sequenced in a study of identical twins. Study outcomes and limitations: Conclusions rested on cross-sectional statistics rather than following the same donors. Models underestimated TCR alpha sharing (out-of-frame) in monozygotic twins.

In the case of this clonotype: The antigen is undetermined.

TCRdb itself ran the 5' RACE reads through MiXCR, one entry per CDR3 protein. The data contain some 560,000 distinct CDR3 sequences, roughly 9.9% of them singletons. This CDR3 has 14 amino acids. Trimming cost V 5 bases and J 3 bases, with 13 bases left between them. Germline CDR1 is SGHAT and CDR2 is FQNNGV. The sample was also reused in another study, on yellow fever vaccine responses in identical twins.

The V gene is TRBV11-2, the J gene TRBJ1-1; possibly TRBD1 for D (5 bases). This TCR came from a woman in her late teens or twenties in good health. The sample was PBMCs. The CDR3 DNA is TGTGCCAGCAGCCTGGGACGGGATGACACTGAAGCTTTCTTT. This codes for CASSLGRDDTEAFF.